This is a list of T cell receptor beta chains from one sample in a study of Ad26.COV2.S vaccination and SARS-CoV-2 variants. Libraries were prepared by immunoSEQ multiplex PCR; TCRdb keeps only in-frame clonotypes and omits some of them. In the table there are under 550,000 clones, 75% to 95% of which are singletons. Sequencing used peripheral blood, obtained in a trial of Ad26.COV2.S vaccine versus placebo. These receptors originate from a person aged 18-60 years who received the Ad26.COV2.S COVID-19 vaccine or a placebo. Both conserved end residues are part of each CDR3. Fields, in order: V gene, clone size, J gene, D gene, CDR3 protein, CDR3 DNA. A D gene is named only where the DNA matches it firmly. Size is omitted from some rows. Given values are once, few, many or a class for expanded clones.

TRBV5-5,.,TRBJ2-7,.,CASSLAGGGGLRDEQYF,TGTGCCAGCAGCTTGGCCGGAGGGGGCGGCCTTAGGGACGAGCAGTACTTC
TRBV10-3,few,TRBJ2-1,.,CAISDEGYEQFF,TGTGCCATCAGTGATGAGGGGTATGAGCAGTTCTTC
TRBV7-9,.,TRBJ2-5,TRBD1,CASTPGTGVLVETQYF,TGTGCCAGCACCCCAGGGACAGGGGTTCTTGTTGAGACCCAGTACTTC
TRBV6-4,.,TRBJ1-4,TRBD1,CASTVPEDRDEKLFF,TGTGCCAGCACCGTTCCCGAGGACAGGGATGAAAAACTGTTTTTT
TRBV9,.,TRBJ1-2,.,CASSVAGPSGYGYTF,TGTGCCAGCAGCGTAGCCGGTCCCTCGGGCTATGGCTACACCTTC
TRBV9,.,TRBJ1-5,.,CASSVTGNSNQPQHF,TGTGCCAGCAGCGTAACAGGGAATAGCAATCAGCCCCAGCATTTT
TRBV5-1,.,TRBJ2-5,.,CASSTRDVRETQYF,TGCGCCAGCAGCACCCGGGACGTTCGAGAGACCCAGTACTTC
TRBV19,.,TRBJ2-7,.,CASSIGNSGYEQYF,TGTGCCAGTAGTATCGGGAATTCGGGGTACGAGCAGTACTTC
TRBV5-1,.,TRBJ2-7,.,CASSLGTGHGGQYF,TGCGCCAGCAGCCTAGGGACGGGGCACGGGGGGCAGTACTTC
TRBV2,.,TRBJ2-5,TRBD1,CASRTFGTGQETQYF,TGTGCCAGCAGGACCTTCGGGACAGGGCAAGAGACCCAGTACTTC
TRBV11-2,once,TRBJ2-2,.,CATPGVAAGELFF,TGTGCCACCCCCGGGGTAGCTGCCGGGGAGCTGTTTTTT